This T cell receptor beta chain came from a study of OX40 agonist ivuxolimab in advanced cancers. Across the whole study: Under the entry rules, prior anti-PD-1, anti-PD-L1 or anti-CTLA-4 therapy was allowed, and around 40% had some. Study-level results: Expanded peripheral T cells had an undetermined antigen specificity.

Measured with immunoSEQ multiplex PCR; TCRdb has only the in-frame clones, and not every one. The data hold about 81,000 clones, with around 85% observed a single time. Germline V gene data show CDR1 as PRHDT and CDR2 as FYEKMQ (reference sequence). V was cut by 3 bases and J by 8 bases, with 19 bases left in between. CDR3 length: 16 residues. Comment on this clone: Its antigen is undetermined.

The cohort excluded patients with autoimmune disease history or systemic immunosuppression. The V call is TRBV13, the J call TRBJ1-4; weak D call: TRBD1 (6 bases). Material: CD4+ or CD8+ T cells sorted from blood, obtained in a trial of the OX40 agonist ivuxolimab. The sequence was obtained from an adult with an advanced solid tumor such as melanoma, head and neck, liver or kidney cancer. CDR3 amino acids: CASSFGRGRGEEKLFF. The CDR3 coding sequence is TGTGCCAGCAGCTTTGGACGAGGCAGGGGCGAGGAAAAACTGTTTTTT.